The clone carrying this TCR beta chain was picked up many times. As the template, RNA transcripts were used to amplify TCR beta CDR3 regions. The first-round RT-PCR employed HTBI primers together with the Qiagen OneStep RT-PCR kit. A multiplex PCR was then performed as the second round. TCRdb passed the multiplex PCR reads through MiXCR, listing each CDR3 protein once. The sample carries a few hundred thousand distinct CDR3 sequences, under 25% recorded once. There are 14 residues in the CDR3. CDR1 is SEHNR, CDR2 FQNEAQ, per germline (reference sequence). With 1 base removed from V and 6 bases from J, the gap between germline ends came to 7 bases. These data are taken from a study of Graves' ophthalmopathy and Graves' hyperthyroidism. Exclusion criteria comprised other autoimmune diseases, uncontrolled infections, pregnancy or lactation in patients.

The TCR sequence derives from a woman between 18 and 29 years old with stable Graves' hyperthyroidism. The chain carries TRBV7-9 and TRBJ1-6; no reliable D call. Sample: peripheral blood. The CDR3 DNA sequence: TGTGCCAGCAGCTTAGTGGCAGCTAATTCACCCCTCCACTTT. This encodes CASSLVAANSPLHF.